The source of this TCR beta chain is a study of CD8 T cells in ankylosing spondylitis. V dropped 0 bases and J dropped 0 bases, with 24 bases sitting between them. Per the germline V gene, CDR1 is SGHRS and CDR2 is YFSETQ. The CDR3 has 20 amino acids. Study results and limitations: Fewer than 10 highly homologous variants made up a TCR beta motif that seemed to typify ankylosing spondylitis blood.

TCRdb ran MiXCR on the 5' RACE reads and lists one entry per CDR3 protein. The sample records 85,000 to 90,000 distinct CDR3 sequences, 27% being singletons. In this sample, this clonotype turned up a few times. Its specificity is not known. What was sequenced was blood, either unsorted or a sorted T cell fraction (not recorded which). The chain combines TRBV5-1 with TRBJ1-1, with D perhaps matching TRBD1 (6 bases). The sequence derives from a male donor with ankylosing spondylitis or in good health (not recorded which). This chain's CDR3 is CASSLALHRGRIGMNTEAFF. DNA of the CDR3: TGCGCCAGCAGCTTGGCCCTACACCGGGGGCGGATTGGCATGAACACTGAAGCTTTCTTT.